The clone carrying this T cell receptor beta chain showed up many times. Its antigen is not identified. All patients were untreated before thyroid surgery. Under the authors' procedure: Clinicopathological groups of papillary thyroid cancer showed CDR3 differences that were used to build a distant-metastasis classifier. TCRdb recomputed clones from the PCR reads via MiXCR. These V and J calls derive from TCRdb rather than the authors' analysis. The sample lists some 29,000 clones, around 7% occurring once. The data are from a study of metastatic and nonmetastatic thyroid tumors. Study-level background: Both malignant and benign thyroid patients supplied peripheral blood and tumor or nodule tissue samples, across which the repertoires of these patients were then compared.

Study-wide results and limits: It was reported that TCR beta diversity was significantly higher in malignant thyroid tumors than benign nodules, in blood and tumor.

Germline-derived CDR1 and CDR2 are SNHLY and FYNNEI. The V gene lost 7 bases and the J gene lost 3 bases, with 15 bases spanning the gap. The CDR3 spans 14 residues. The sequence derives from a female donor with papillary thyroid cancer or a benign thyroid nodule (not recorded which). Some clones in this sample may be carry-over from other donors' samples. Material for sequencing was blood. The chain combines TRBV2 with TRBJ1-1; D is possibly TRBD1 (6 bases). CDR3 in DNA: TGTGCCAGCAAATTTCGGGGGGCGTACACTGAAGCTTTCTTT. It encodes CASKFRGAYTEAFF.